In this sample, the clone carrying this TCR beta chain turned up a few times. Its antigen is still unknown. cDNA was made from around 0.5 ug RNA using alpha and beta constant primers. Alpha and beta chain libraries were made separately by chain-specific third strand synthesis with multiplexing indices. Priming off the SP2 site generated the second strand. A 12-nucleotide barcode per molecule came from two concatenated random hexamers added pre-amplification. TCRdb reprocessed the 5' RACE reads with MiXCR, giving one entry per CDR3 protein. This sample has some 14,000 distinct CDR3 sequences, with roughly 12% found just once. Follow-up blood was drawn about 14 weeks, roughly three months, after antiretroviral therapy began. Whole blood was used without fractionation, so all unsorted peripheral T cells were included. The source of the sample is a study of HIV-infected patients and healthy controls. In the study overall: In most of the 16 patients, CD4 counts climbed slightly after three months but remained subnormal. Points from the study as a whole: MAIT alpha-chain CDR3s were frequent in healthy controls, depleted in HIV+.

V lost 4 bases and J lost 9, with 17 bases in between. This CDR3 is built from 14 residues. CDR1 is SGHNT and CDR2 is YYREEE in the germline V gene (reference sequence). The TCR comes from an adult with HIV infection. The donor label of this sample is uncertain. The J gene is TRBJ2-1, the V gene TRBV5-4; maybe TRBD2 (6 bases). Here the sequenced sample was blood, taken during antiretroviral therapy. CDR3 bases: TGTGCCAGCAGCCGGGGGTGGTCGGGGAGTGAGCAGTTCTTC. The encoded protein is CASSRGWSGSEQFF.